This T cell receptor beta chain was retrieved from a study of blood T cell repertoires in COVID-19. Germline lookup yields CDR1 SGHRS and CDR2 YFSETQ. Trimming took 5 bases from V and 6 from J, leaving 12 bases between them. The CDR3 spans 12 residues. Individuals drawn from around 25 US areas were roughly 18 to 95 years old. Sequencing was performed with immunoSEQ multiplex PCR; in TCRdb, only in-frame clones are kept and a portion is missing. The sample lists 200,000 to 250,000 clones; around 83% were seen once. J is TRBJ2-7 and V is TRBV5-1; tentatively, D is TRBD1 (6 bases). This clonotype originated in a middle-aged woman who had recovered from COVID-19. The sample taken for sequencing was PBMCs or T cells enriched from blood (not recorded which). CDR3 DNA: TGCGCCAGCAGTCGGTCCAGGGGCGAGCAGTACTTC. This encodes CASSRSRGEQYF. The complete variable domain, with remaining parts taken from reference TRBV5-1 and TRBJ2-7, reads KAGVTQTPRYLIKTRGQQVTLSCSPISGHRSVSWYQQTPGQGLQFLFEYFSETQRNKGNFPGRFSGRQFSNSRSEMNVSTLELGDSALYLCASSRSRGEQYFGPGTRLTVT.